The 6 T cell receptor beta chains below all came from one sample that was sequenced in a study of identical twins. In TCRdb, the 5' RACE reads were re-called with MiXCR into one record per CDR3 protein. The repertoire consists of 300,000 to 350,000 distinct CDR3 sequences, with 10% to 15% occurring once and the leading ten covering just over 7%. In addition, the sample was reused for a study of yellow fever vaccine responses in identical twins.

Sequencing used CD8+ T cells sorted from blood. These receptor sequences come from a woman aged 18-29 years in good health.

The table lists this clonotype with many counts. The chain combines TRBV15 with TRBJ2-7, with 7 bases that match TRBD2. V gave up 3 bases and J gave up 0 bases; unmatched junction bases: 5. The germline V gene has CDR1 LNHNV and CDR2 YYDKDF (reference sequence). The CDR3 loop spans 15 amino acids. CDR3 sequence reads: CATSSVRDYSYEQYF. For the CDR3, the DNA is TGTGCCACCAGCAGTGTTCGGGACTACTCCTACGAGCAGTACTTC.

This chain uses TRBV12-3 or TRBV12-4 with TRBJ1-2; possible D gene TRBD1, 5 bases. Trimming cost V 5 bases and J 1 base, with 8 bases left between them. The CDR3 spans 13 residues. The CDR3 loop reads CASSGDVNYGYTF. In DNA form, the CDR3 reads TGTGCCAGCAGTGGGGACGTTAACTATGGCTACACCTTC.

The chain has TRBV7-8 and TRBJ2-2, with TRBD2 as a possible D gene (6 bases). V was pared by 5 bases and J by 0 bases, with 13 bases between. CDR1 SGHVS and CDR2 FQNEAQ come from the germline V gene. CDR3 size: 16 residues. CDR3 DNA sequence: TGTGCCAGCAGCGTGCGAGGCGGGACGAACACCGGGGAGCTGTTTTTT. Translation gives CASSVRGGTNTGELFF. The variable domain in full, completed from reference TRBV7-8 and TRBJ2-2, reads GAGVSQSPRYKVAKRGQDVALRCDPISGHVSLFWYQQALGQGPEFLTYFQNEAQLDKSGLPSDRFFAERPEGSVSTLKIQRTQQEDSAVYLCASSVRGGTNTGELFFGEGSRLTVL.

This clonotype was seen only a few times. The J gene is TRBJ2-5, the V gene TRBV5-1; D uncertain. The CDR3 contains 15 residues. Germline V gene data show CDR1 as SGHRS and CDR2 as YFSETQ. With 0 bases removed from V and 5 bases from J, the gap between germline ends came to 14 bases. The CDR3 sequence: CASSLGPRVKETQYF. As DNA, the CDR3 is TGCGCCAGCAGCTTGGGGCCGCGAGTCAAGGAGACCCAGTACTTC.

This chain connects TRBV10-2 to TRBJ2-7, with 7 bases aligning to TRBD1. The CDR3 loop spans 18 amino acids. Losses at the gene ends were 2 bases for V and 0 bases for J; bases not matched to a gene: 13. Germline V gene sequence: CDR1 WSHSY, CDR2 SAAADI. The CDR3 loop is CASSELGTARLSSYEQYV. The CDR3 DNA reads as TGCGCCAGCAGTGAGCTGGGGACAGCGAGATTAAGCTCCTACGAGCAGTACGTC.

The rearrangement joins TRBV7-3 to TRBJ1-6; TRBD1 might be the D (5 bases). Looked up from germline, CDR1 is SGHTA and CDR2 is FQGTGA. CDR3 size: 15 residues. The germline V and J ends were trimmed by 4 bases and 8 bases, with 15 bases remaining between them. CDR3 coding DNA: TGTGCCAGCAGCTCCGGGGACCCGTCCTATTCACCCCTCCACTTT. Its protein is CASSSGDPSYSPLHF.